Below are 21 T cell receptor beta chains sequenced from a single sample in a study of blood T cell repertoires in COVID-19. The protocol was immunoSEQ multiplex PCR, while the TCRdb copy is restricted to in-frame clones and leaves out a portion. Of 60,000 to 90,000 clones listed, 74% were seen once; the top ten hold 2.5% to 3%. The sequenced sample consisted of peripheral blood. These receptors were taken from a human donor with acute or convalescent COVID-19. The donor label of this sample is uncertain.

This clone was seen a few times. V and J are TRBV5-6 and TRBJ1-3, with 8 bases matching TRBD1. The CDR3 is made up of 17 amino acids. V shed 0 bases and J 4 bases; nucleotides not matched to a gene: 9. CDR1 is SGHDT and CDR2 is YYEEEE in the germline V gene. In DNA, the CDR3 is TGTGCCAGCAGCTTGGATGTCGGGCAGGGGGCGGGAAACACCATATATTTT. Translated: CASSLDVGQGAGNTIYF.

The chain combines TRBV27 with TRBJ2-3; 11 bases are a match to TRBD2. The ends lost 0 bases at V and 4 bases at J; junction bases unmatched: 0. The germline gives CDR1 MNHEY, CDR2 SMNVEV (reference sequence). The CDR3 sequence is 15 residues long. In DNA, the CDR3 is TGTGCCAGCAGTTTATCGGGACTAGCGGCAGATACGCAGTATTTT. Encoded protein: CASSLSGLAADTQYF.

The count of this clone is one. The chain is built from TRBV5-1 and TRBJ1-2; D is perhaps TRBD1 (6 bases). CDR3 length equals 15 residues. Germline-derived CDR1 and CDR2 are SGHRS and YFSETQ. Trimming shortened V by 0 bases and J by 8 bases, and 17 bases separated the two germline ends. CDR3 protein: CASSLEAPGAGGYTF. In DNA, the CDR3 is TGCGCCAGCAGCTTGGAGGCGCCAGGGGCGGGCGGCTACACCTTC.

This clone has just a few counts. The chain carries TRBV19 and TRBJ2-1, with D possibly being TRBD1 (7 bases). In germline, CDR1 is LNHDA, CDR2 SQIVND (reference sequence). The germline V and J ends were trimmed by 4 bases and 8 bases, with 27 bases remaining between them. The CDR3 spans 18 residues. The CDR3 loop is CASSKGQPRGFTGDEQFF. In DNA, the CDR3 is TGTGCCAGTAGTAAGGGACAGCCTCGTGGATTCACGGGGGATGAGCAGTTCTTC.

J is TRBJ2-1 and V is TRBV3-1 (or the pseudogene TRBV3-2); TRBD2 agrees at 10 bases. The trim removed 2 bases at V and 8 bases at J, leaving 9 bases unmatched. Germline CDR1 reads LGHDT; CDR2 reads YNNKEL (reference sequence). CDR3 length: 16 residues. In DNA, the CDR3 is TGTGCCAGCAGCCAAAGTCAAGCGGGAGGGGGGGATGAGCAGTTCTTC. Amino acid sequence: CASSQSQAGGGDEQFF.

The V call is TRBV19, the J call TRBJ1-2, with D perhaps TRBD1 (5 bases). Looked up from germline, CDR1 is LNHDA and CDR2 is SQIVND (reference sequence). The ends were cut back, 4 bases at V and 4 bases at J, with 16 bases in the middle. This CDR3 is 15 amino acids long. DNA for the CDR3: TGTGCCAGTAGTACCAGTGGGGGGAGCGGCTATGGCTACACCTTC. Its protein product is CASSTSGGSGYGYTF.

The rearrangement joins TRBV29-1 to TRBJ2-2; the match to TRBD2 covers 9 bases. The germline CDR1 and CDR2 sequences are SQVTM and ANQGSEA. V lost 3 bases and J lost 5; bases outside the gene matches: 10. The length of the CDR3 is 16 residues. The CDR3 sequence: CSVESAGGPRTGELFF. The CDR3 bases are TGCAGCGTTGAGTCTGCGGGAGGGCCACGAACCGGGGAGCTGTTTTTT.

This rearrangement joins TRBV5-6 to TRBJ2-1; TRBD2 might be the D (5 bases). V dropped 2 bases and J dropped 2 bases, with 11 bases sitting between them. Germline V gene sequence: CDR1 SGHDT, CDR2 YYEEEE. The CDR3 contains 15 residues. For the CDR3, the DNA is TGTGCCAGCAGCTTCGGGGAGATCCCCTACAATGAGCAGTTCTTC. Translated: CASSFGEIPYNEQFF.

J is TRBJ2-2 and V is TRBV5-4; 12 positions match TRBD1. The CDR3 has 15 residues. V was pared by 5 bases and J by 5 bases, with 4 bases of the junction left unmatched. CDR1 is SGHNT, CDR2 YYREEE, per germline (reference sequence). The CDR3 is CASRPGQGATGELFF. CDR3 nucleotides: TGTGCCAGCAGGCCGGGACAGGGGGCAACCGGGGAGCTGTTTTTT.

This clone was seen repeatedly, ten times or more. The chain uses TRBV6-1 and TRBJ1-4; no clear D. V lost 2 bases and J 5 bases, leaving 21 bases between the germline ends. The germline gives CDR1 MNHNS, CDR2 SASEGT. The CDR3 length is 18 residues. CDR3 region: CASSELGYLLVLNEKLFF. The CDR3 DNA follows: TGTGCCAGCAGTGAATTAGGATATCTCCTAGTACTAAATGAAAAACTGTTTTTT.

The J gene is TRBJ1-5, the V gene TRBV18; TRBD1 matches at 8 bases. V shed 6 bases and J 2 bases; nucleotides not matched to a gene: 6. The germline CDR1 and CDR2 sequences are KGHSH and LQKENI. CDR3 length: 15 amino acids. The CDR3 DNA reads TGTGCCAGCTCTACTGACAGGGGAGGCAATCAGCCCCAGCATTTT. Its protein product is CASSTDRGGNQPQHF.

The rearrangement uses TRBV6-2 or TRBV6-3 and TRBJ1-5; no firm D call. Germline CDR1 MNHEY, CDR2 SVGEGT. CDR3 length equals 15 residues. V was cut by 2 bases and J by 4 bases, with 12 bases left in between. The CDR3 region has the DNA TGTGCCAGCAGTTACGGTAGAACAGCAAATCAGCCCCAGCATTTT. Translating it yields CASSYGRTANQPQHF.

A remark on this clone: The same CDR3 is also encoded by other DNA sequences in this sample. The V and J genes are TRBV5-1 and TRBJ2-5; possibly TRBD1 for D (6 bases). The germline V and J ends were trimmed by 4 bases and 5 bases, with 12 bases remaining between them. The CDR3 has 13 residues. Germline V gene sequence: CDR1 SGHRS, CDR2 YFSETQ. The CDR3 protein is CASSPDRGETQYF. CDR3 coding DNA: TGCGCCAGCAGCCCAGATAGGGGGGAGACCCAGTACTTC.

This chain joins TRBV19 and TRBJ2-2; 9 bases map to TRBD2. The CDR3 runs 15 residues. J lost 8 bases, V lost 3 bases, and 7 bases had no gene match. Germline CDR1 reads LNHDA; CDR2 reads SQIVND (reference sequence). The CDR3 DNA sequence: TGTGCCAGTAGTATCAGCGGGAGGTCCCCAGGGGAGCTGTTTTTT. Translated: CASSISGRSPGELFF. Drawing the rest from reference TRBV19 and TRBJ2-2, the complete variable domain is DGGITQSPKYLFRKEGQNVTLSCEQNLNHDAMYWYRQDPGQGLRLIYYSQIVNDFQKGDIAEGYSVSREKKESFPLTVTSAQKNPTAFYLCASSISGRSPGELFFGEGSRLTVL.

The rearrangement joins TRBV7-2 to TRBJ2-3; 11 nucleotides match TRBD2. The CDR3 length is 16 residues. Germline assignment: CDR1 SGHTA and CDR2 FQGNSA. Germline trimming cut 6 bases from V and 2 bases from J; bases unmatched to any gene: 7. Here the CDR3 DNA reads TGTGCCAGCAGTTCTTCACTAGCGGGAGCCACAGATACGCAGTATTTT. Its protein is CASSSSLAGATDTQYF.

A single count supports this clone. V and J are TRBV24-1 and TRBJ1-2, with D possibly TRBD1 on 6 matching bases. CDR1 and CDR2 from the germline V gene are KGHDR and SFDVKD. This CDR3 region has 14 residues. Trimming shortened V by 5 bases and J by 6 bases, and 15 bases separated the two germline ends. The CDR3: CATSGVQGGDGYTF. Here the CDR3 DNA reads TGTGCCACCAGTGGCGTACAGGGTGGGGATGGCTACACCTTC.

The rearrangement joins TRBV6-5 to TRBJ2-1; 7 positions agree with TRBD2. This CDR3 contains 11 residues. Germline V CDR1 and CDR2: MNHEY, SVGAGI. Trimming removed 7 bases from V and 15 bases from J; junction bases left unmatched: 9. As DNA, the CDR3 is TGTGCCAGCACCCTAGGACTAGGGGCGTTCTTC. Protein product: CASTLGLGAFF.

This clone was found once. The chain has TRBV9 and TRBJ1-3; 7 bases are a match to TRBD1. The CDR3 length is 16 residues. Per germline, CDR1 SGDLS and CDR2 YYNGEE. Losses at the gene ends were 4 bases for V and 3 bases for J; bases not matched to a gene: 10. CDR3 region: CASSQGGDSSGNTIYF. CDR3 in DNA: TGTGCCAGCAGCCAGGGGGGCGATTCCAGTGGAAACACCATATATTTT.

The rearrangement uses TRBV12-1 and TRBJ2-2; no check of the table's D call, TRBD2, against the DNA was made. TRBV12-1 is flagged as a pseudogene. The length of the CDR3 is 17 residues. The CDR3 DNA is TGTGCCAGCAGCTCCCCCCCCTGGGAGGGTGGGACCGGGGAGCTGTTTTTT. Its translation is CASSSPPWEGGTGELFF.

This chain joins TRBV7-2 and TRBJ2-1; 11 bases fit TRBD2. The ends lost 3 bases at V and 7 bases at J; junction bases unmatched: 5. Germline V gives CDR1 SGHTA, CDR2 FQGNSA. The length of the CDR3 is 15 residues. This chain's CDR3 is CASSFVAGGENEQFF. CDR3 bases: TGTGCCAGCAGCTTTGTAGCGGGAGGGGAGAATGAGCAGTTCTTC.

J is TRBJ1-4 and V is TRBV19; a weak D match, TRBD1 (5 bases). The CDR3 has 18 amino acids. Germline V lookup: CDR1 LNHDA, CDR2 SQIVND (reference sequence). With 7 bases removed from V and 0 bases from J, the gap between germline ends came to 21 bases. The CDR3 DNA follows: TGTGCCAGTAACCTACCTCGGGGGACCCTTGCAACTAATGAAAAACTGTTTTTT. Translating gives CASNLPRGTLATNEKLFF.